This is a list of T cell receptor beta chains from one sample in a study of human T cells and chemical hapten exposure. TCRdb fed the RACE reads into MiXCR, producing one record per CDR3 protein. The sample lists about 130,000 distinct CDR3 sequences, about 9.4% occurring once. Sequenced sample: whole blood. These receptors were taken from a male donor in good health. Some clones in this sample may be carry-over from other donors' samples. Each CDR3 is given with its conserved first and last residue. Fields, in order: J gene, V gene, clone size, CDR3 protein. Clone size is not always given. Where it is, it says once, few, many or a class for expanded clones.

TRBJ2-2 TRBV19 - CASSYLDSSGELFF
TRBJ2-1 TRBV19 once CASSGSDSYNEQFF
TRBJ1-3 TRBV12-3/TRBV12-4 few CASSTTSGNTIYF
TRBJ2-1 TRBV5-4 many CASSGSGGTYNEQFF
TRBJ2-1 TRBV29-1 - CSVEWTSGFNNEQFF
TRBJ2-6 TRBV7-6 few CASSPTVRGTTSGANVLTF
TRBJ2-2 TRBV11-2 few CASGMSPGTGELFF
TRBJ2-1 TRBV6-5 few CASSSLAGVYNEQFF
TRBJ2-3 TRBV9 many CASSVERSGGTDTQYF
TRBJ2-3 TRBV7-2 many CASSSEREGRSSLQYF
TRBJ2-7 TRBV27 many CASGIIASGRHEQYF
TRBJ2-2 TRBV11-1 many CASSLVTGSTGELFF
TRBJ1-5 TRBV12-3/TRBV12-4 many CASSQTGSLGPQHF
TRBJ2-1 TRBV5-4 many CASSPGTSGYNEQFF
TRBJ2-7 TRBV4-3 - CASSQDRFYEQYF
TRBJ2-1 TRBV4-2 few CASSQDGGASYNEQFF
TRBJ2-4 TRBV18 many CASSPRLAGGKNIQYF
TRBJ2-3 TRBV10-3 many CAISERERRGDTQYF
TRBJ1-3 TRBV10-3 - CAISESGRGRVTIYF
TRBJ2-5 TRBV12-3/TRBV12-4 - CASSFETGIQETQYF
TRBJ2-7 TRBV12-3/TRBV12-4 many CASSLAGQTYEQYF
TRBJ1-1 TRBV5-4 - CASSLQGAGGTEAFF
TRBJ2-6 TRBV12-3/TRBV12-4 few CASSWDLLTF
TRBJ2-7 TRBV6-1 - CASSEAVSSYEQYF
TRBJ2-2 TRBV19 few CASSIARQGSNTGELFF
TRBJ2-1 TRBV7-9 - CASSLRQGVAYNEQFF
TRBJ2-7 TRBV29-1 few CSVEGRDSHDYEQYF
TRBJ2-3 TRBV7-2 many CASSTGLAGGADTQYF
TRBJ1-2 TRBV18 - CASSPRGEYGYTF
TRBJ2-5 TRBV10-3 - CAISESAGHQETQYF
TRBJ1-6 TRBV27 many CASSLSTDRPLHF
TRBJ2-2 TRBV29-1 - CSVEDPAGSNTGELFF
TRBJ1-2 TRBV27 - CASSLGENYGYTF
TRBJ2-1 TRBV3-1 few CASSQDITGGRYNEQFF
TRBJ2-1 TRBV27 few CASSPLSGVGEQFF
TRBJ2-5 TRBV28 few CASSLSGLQETQYF
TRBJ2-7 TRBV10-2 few CASSESGAEYEQYF
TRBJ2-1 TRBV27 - CASSSSGRYNEQFF
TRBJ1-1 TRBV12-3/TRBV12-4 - CASSFTQGGDTEAFF
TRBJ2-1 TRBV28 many CASSKGQGVSGQFF
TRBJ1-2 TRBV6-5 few CASTDGLSGYTF
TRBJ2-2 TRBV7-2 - CASSTRLAGESGELFF
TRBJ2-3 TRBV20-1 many CSARAGTSGSPTDTQYF
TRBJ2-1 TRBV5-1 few CASSYDLPGLAFNEQFF
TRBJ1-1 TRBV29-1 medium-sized CSVVSGMNTEAFF